The source of this TCR beta chain is a study of post-analysis software for immune sequencing data. Study information: Clinical courses comprised relapsing-remitting, secondary progressive and progressive-relapsing multiple sclerosis.

This clonotype has just a few counts. The antigen is undetermined. Libraries were made from TCR beta cDNA, and they carried unique molecular identifiers. There were roughly 0.9 to 10 million T cells, and roughly 0.5 million cDNA molecules came from them. TCRdb redid the calling of the PCR reads with MiXCR, one entry per CDR3 protein. The table has about 770,000 distinct CDR3 sequences, around 45% seen once; the top ten hold roughly 4.9%. V gave up 3 bases and J gave up 9 bases, with 15 bases separating them. CDR3 length equals 13 residues. Germline assignment: CDR1 DFQATT and CDR2 SNEGSKA (reference sequence). Study results and limitations: Pronounced co-clustering by F measure was evident among identically batched samples. Roughly 5 TRBV segments were significantly more frequent in patients than in controls. TRBV5-6, TRBV5-1 and TRBV20-1 were among these segments. Compared with controls, patients showed significantly lower normalized Chao1 diversity.

The chain uses TRBV20-1 and TRBJ2-1; D gene unclear. The clonotype was recovered from a girl aged 10 to 17 with multiple sclerosis. Sequenced: blood. The DNA for the CDR3 is TGCAGTGCTAGGTCTAGGATTGGCGGTGAGCAGTTCTTC. Translated, it gives CSARSRIGGEQFF.